Included here is one T cell receptor (beta chain) sequence, with context. Its antigen remains unidentified. Assay: immunoSEQ multiplex PCR; the TCRdb copy retains only in-frame clones and omits some. Of around 50,000 clones listed, 85% are singletons. The germline gives CDR1 SGDLS, CDR2 YYNGEE. The CDR3 extends over 16 amino acids. With 0 bases removed from V and 0 bases from J, the gap between germline ends came to 10 bases. These data are taken from a study of OX40 agonist ivuxolimab in advanced cancers. Whole-study context: A diagnosis of hepatocellular carcinoma, melanoma, renal cell or head and neck cancer was present in dose-escalation patients.

Study-wide findings and caveats: The work left the antigen specificity of expanded peripheral T cells undetermined.

This chain uses TRBV9 with TRBJ1-3, with no clear D. This clonotype was sampled from an adult with an advanced solid tumor such as melanoma, head and neck, liver or kidney cancer. The material sequenced was CD4+ or CD8+ T cells sorted from blood, taken in a trial of the OX40 agonist ivuxolimab. CDR3 DNA: TGTGCCAGCAGCGTAGGGGCAGGCCACTCTGGAAACACCATATATTTT. This codes for CASSVGAGHSGNTIYF.